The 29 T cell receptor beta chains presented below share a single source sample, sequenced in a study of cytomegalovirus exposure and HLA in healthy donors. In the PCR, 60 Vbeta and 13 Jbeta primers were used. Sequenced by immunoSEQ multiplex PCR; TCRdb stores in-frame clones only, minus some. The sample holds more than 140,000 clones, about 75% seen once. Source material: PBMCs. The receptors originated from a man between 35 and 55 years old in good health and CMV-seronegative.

The DNA for the CDR3 is TGCGCCAGCAGCCCCACAGCGACAGGGGGCGGTGGCTACACCTTC. The encoded protein is CASSPTATGGGGYTF. The chain uses TRBV5-1 and TRBJ1-2; 10 positions match TRBD1. This CDR3 region has 15 residues. J was trimmed by 7 bases and V by 4 bases; bases with no gene match: 10. Germline V gives CDR1 SGHRS, CDR2 YFSETQ.

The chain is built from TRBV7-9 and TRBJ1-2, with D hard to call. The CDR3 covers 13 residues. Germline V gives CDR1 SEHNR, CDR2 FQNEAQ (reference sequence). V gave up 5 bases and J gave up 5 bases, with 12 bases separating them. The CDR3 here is CASSQASSYGYTF. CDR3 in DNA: TGTGCCAGCAGCCAAGCATCCTCTTATGGCTACACCTTC.

CDR3 DNA sequence: TGCGCCAGCAGCCAAGAGGGGAAGTACTCTTCTCACAGGTCCACCGGGGAGCTGTTTTTT. Residues: CASSQEGKYSSHRSTGELFF. The V and J genes are TRBV4-3 and TRBJ2-2; weak D call: TRBD1 (5 bases). The CDR3 consists of 20 residues. Between the trimmed V and J ends, which lost 0 bases and 4 bases, there was a span of 24 bases. Germline V gene sequence: CDR1 LGHNA, CDR2 YSLEER.

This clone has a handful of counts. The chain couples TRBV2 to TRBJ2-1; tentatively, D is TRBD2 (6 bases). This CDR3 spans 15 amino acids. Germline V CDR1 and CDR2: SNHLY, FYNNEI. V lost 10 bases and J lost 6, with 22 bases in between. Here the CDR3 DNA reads TGTGCCACCCTAGGCGGGACTCTACCTGTCAATGAGCAGTTCTTC. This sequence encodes CATLGGTLPVNEQFF.

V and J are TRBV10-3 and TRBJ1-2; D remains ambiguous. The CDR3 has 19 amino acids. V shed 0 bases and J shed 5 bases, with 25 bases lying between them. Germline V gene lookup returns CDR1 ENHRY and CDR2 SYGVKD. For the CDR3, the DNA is TGTGCCATCAGTGAGTCGGGTAGCCTCATATTTAACCCTATGTATGGCTACACCTTC. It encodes CAISESGSLIFNPMYGYTF.

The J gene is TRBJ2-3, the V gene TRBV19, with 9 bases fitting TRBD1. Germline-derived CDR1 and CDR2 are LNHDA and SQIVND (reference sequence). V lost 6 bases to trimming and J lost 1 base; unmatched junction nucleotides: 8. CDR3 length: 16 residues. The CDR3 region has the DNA TGTGCCAGTAGCGACTTCCGGGACAGGGGCACAGATACGCAGTATTTT. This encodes CASSDFRDRGTDTQYF.

The CDR3 region has the DNA TGTGCCACCAGCAGAGTGGTCCACACGTTCTATAATTCACCCCTCCACTTT. Encoded protein: CATSRVVHTFYNSPLHF. The V and J genes are TRBV15 and TRBJ1-6, with D unresolved. Germline lookup yields CDR1 LNHNV and CDR2 YYDKDF (reference sequence). V lost 1 base to trimming and J lost 3 bases, with 13 bases between them. This CDR3 is built from 17 residues. The whole variable domain, filled in from reference TRBV15 and TRBJ1-6, reads DAMVIQNPRYQVTQFGKPVTLSCSQTLNHNVMYWYQQKSSQAPKLLFHYYDKDFNNEADTPDNFQSRRPNTSFCFLDIRSPGLGDTAMYLCATSRVVHTFYNSPLHFGNGTRLTVT.

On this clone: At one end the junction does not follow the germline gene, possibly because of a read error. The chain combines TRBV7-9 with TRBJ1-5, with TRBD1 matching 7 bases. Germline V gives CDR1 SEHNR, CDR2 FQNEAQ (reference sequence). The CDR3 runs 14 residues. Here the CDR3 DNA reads TGTTCCAGCAGCTTAGGGACAGTCAATCAGCCCCAGCATTTT. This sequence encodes CSSSLGTVNQPQHF.

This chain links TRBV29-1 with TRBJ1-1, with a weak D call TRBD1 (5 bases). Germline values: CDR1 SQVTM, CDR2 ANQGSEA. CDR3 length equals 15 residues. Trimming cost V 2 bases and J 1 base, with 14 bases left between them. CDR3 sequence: CSVERRGGPNTEAFF. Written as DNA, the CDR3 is TGCAGCGTTGAAAGGCGGGGGGGACCGAACACTGAAGCTTTCTTT. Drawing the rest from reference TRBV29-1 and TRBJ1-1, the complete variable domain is SAVISQKPSRDICQRGTSLTIQCQVDSQVTMMFWYRQQPGQSLTLIATANQGSEATYESGFVIDKFPISRPNLTFSTLTVSNMSPEDSSIYLCSVERRGGPNTEAFFGQGTRLTVV.

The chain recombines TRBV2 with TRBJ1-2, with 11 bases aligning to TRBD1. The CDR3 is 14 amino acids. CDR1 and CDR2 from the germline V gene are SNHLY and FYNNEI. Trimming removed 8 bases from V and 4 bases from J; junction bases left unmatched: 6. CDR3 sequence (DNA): TGTGCCAGCCGGGACAGGGGGGACCTCTATGGCTACACCTTC. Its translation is CASRDRGDLYGYTF.

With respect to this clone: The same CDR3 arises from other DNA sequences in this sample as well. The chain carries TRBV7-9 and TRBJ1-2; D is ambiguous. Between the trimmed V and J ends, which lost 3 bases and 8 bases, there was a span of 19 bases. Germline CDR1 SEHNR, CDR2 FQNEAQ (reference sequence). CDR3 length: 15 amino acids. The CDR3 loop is CASSFSGVEDYGYTF. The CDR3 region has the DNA TGTGCCAGCAGCTTTTCCGGGGTAGAGGATTACGGCTACACCTTC.

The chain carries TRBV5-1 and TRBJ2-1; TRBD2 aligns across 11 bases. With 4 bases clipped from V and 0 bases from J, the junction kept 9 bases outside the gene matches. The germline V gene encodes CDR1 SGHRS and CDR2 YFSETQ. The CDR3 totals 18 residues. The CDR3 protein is CASSPGTSGRGSYNEQFF. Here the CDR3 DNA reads TGCGCCAGCAGCCCGGGGACTAGCGGAAGGGGCTCCTACAATGAGCAGTTCTTC.

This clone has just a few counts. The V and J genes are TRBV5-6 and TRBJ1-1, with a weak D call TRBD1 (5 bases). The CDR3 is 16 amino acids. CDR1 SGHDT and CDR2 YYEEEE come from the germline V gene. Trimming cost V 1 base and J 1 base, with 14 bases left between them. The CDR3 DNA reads TGTGCCAGCAGCTTGTCTCCGAGGACAACGAACACTGAAGCTTTCTTT. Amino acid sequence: CASSLSPRTTNTEAFF.

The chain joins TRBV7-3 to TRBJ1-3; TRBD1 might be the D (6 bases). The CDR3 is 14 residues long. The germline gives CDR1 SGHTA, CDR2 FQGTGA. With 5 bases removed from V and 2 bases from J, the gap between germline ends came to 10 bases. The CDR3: CASSPGTTGNTIYF. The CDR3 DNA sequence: TGTGCCAGCAGCCCAGGGACAACTGGAAACACCATATATTTT.

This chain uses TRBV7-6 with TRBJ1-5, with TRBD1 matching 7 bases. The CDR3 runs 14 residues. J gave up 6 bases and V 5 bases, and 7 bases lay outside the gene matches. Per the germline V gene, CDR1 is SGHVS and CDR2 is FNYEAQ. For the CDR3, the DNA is TGTGCCAGCAGCCAGAGACAGGGAGGTCAGCCCCAGCATTTT. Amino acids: CASSQRQGGQPQHF.

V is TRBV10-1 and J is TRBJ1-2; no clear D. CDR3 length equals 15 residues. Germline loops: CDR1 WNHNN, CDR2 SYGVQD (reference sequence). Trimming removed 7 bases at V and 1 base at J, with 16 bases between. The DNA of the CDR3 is TGCGCCAGCACCGCAAAAAGACACAGTAACTATGGCTACACCTTC. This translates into CASTAKRHSNYGYTF.

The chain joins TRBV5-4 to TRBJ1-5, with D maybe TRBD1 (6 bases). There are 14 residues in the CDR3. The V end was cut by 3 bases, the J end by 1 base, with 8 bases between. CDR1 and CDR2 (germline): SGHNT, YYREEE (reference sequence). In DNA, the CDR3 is TGTGCCAGCAGCTCCAGGGGAAGCAATCAGCCCCAGCATTTT. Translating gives CASSSRGSNQPQHF.

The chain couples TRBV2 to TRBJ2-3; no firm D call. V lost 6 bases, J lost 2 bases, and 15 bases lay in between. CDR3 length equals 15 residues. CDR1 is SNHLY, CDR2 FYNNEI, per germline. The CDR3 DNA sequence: TGTGCCAGCAGATCATCCCTAGGTTACACAGATACGCAGTATTTT. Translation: CASRSSLGYTDTQYF.

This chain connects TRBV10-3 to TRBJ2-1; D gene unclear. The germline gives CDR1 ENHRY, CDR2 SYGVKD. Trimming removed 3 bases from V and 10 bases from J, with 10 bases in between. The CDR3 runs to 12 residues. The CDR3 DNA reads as TGTGCCATCAGTGACCCCGCCGGGGAGCAGTTCTTC. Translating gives CAISDPAGEQFF.

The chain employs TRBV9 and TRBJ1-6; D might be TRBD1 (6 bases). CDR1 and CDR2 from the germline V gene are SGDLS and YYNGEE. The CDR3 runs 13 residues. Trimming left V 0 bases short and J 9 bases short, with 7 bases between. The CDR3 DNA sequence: TGTGCCAGCAGCGTAGGGGGGCTTTCACCCCTCCACTTT. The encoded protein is CASSVGGLSPLHF.

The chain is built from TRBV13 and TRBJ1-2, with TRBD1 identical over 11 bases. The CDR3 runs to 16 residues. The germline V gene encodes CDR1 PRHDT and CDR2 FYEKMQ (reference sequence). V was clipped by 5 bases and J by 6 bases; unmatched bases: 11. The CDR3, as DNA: TGTGCCAGCAGCCCCAATCGGGACAGGGGGAGGAATGGCTACACCTTC. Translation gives CASSPNRDRGRNGYTF.

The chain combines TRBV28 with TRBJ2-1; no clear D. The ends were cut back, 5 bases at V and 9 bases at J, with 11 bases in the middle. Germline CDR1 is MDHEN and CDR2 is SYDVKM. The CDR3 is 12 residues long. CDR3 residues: CASSSLSTEQFF. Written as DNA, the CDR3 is TGTGCCAGCAGTAGCCTATCTACTGAGCAGTTCTTC.

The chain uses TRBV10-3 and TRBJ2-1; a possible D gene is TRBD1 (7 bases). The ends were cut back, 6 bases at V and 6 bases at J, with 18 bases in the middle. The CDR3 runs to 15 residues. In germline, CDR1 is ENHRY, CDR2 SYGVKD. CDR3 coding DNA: TGTGCCATCAGCGGGGGACAGCTGGATGGCAATGAGCAGTTCTTC. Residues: CAISGGQLDGNEQFF.

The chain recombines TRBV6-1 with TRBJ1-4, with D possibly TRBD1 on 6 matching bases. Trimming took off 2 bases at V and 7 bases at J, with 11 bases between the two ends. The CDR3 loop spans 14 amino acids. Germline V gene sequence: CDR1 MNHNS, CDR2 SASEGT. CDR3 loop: CASSERRTAEKLFF. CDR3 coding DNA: TGTGCCAGCAGTGAACGAAGGACAGCTGAAAAACTGTTTTTT.

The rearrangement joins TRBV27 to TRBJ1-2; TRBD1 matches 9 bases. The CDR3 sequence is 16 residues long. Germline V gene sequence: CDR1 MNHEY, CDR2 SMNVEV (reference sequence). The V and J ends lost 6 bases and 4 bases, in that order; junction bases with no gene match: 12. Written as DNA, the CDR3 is TGTGCCAGCAGAGAAGTTCCGGGACAGGGTCTCTATGGCTACACCTTC. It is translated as CASREVPGQGLYGYTF.

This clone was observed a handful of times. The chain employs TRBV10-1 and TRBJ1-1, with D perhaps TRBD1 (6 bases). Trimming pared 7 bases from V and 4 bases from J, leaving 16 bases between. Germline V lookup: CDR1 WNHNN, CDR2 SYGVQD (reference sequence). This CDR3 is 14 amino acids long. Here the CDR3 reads CASTKQGLPTEAFF. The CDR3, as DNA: TGCGCCAGCACCAAACAGGGATTACCCACTGAAGCTTTCTTT.

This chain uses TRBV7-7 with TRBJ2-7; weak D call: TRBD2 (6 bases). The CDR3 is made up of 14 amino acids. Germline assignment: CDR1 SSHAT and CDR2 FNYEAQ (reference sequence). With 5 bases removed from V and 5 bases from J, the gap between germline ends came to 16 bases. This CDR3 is CASSRELGNNEQYF. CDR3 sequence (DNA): TGTGCCAGCAGCCGGGAGTTGGGGAATAACGAGCAGTACTTC.

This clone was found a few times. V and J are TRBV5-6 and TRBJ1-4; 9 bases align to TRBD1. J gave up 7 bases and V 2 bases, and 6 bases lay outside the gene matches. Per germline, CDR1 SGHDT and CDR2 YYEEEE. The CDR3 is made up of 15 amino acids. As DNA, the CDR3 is TGTGCCAGCAGCTTCCGGACAGGGGCAACTGAAAAACTGTTTTTT. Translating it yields CASSFRTGATEKLFF.

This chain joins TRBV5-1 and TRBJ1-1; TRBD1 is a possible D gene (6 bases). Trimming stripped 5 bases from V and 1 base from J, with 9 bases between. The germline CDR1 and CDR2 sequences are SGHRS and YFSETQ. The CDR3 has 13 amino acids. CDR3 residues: CASSRQENTEAFF. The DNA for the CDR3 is TGCGCCAGCAGTAGACAGGAGAACACTGAAGCTTTCTTT.